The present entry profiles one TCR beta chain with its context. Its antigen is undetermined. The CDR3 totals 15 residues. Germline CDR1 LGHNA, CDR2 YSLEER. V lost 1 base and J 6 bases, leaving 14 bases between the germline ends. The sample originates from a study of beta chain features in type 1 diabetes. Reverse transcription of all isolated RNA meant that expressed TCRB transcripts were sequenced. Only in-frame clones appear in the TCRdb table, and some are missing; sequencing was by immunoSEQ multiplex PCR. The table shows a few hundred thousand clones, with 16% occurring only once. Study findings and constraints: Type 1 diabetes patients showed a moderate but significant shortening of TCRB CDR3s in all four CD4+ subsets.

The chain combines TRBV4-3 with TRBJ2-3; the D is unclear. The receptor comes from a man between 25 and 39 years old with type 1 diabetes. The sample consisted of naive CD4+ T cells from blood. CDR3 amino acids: CASSQVYPMADTQYF. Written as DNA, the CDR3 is TGCGCCAGCAGCCAAGTATACCCGATGGCGGATACGCAGTATTTT.